This T cell receptor beta chain was sequenced for a study of OX40 agonist ivuxolimab in advanced cancers. Sequencing used immunoSEQ multiplex PCR; TCRdb keeps in-frame clones, though not all of them. Among about 45,000 clones listed, about 90% were seen once. With 3 bases removed from V and 0 bases from J, the gap between germline ends came to 10 bases. Germline V lookup: CDR1 MNHEY, CDR2 SMNVEV (reference sequence). This CDR3 is built from 15 residues. This clone was detected once. The V and J genes are TRBV27 and TRBJ2-3; a possible D gene is TRBD2 (6 bases). The sequence was obtained from an adult with an advanced solid tumor such as melanoma, head and neck, liver or kidney cancer. The sample in question was CD4+ or CD8+ T cells sorted from blood, obtained in a trial of the OX40 agonist ivuxolimab. This CDR3 is CASSLTRDSTDTQYF. The CDR3 DNA sequence: TGTGCCAGCAGTTTGACGCGGGACAGCACAGATACGCAGTATTTT.